The entry below describes one TCR beta chain. Methods used by the authors: Reference gene primer amplification gave nucleated cell count estimates. The table came from immunoSEQ multiplex PCR; TCRdb's copy has only in-frame clones and leaves some out. D and trimming were read from the DNA, whereas the V and J calls and clone size are those reported in that table. Seen here are some 150,000 clones, 70% to 90% observed once, and the top ten hold approximately 2.8%. This sample stems from a study of blood T cell repertoires in COVID-19. Study in general: The United States, Italy and Spain supplied acute and convalescent COVID-19 samples. Sources were T cells, B-cell-depleted T cells, or PBMCs; the material itself was cDNA or gDNA.

The germline gives CDR1 LGHNT, CDR2 FRNRAP. The CDR3 is 14 amino acids. V lost 6 bases, J lost 6 bases, and 6 bases stayed unmatched. The receptor was isolated from a man between 60 and 75 years old with acute or convalescent COVID-19. Source material: peripheral blood. This chain joins TRBV12-5 and TRBJ2-1; the match to TRBD1 covers 9 bases. CDR3 nucleotides: TGTGCTAGTGGACCGGGACAGGGTGGCAATGAGCAGTTCTTC. This codes for CASGPGQGGNEQFF. The complete variable domain, with remaining parts taken from reference TRBV12-5 and TRBJ2-1, reads DARVTQTPRHKVTEMGQEVTMRCQPILGHNTVFWYRQTMMQGLELLAYFRNRAPLDDSGMPKDRFSAEMPDATLATLKIQPSEPRDSAVYFCASGPGQGGNEQFFGPGTRLTVL.